These 6 T cell receptor beta chains were sequenced from one sample in a study of Ad26.COV2.S vaccination and SARS-CoV-2 variants. Treatment denoted: 15 to 20 received Ad26.COV2.S at low or high dose, single or two shots; 5 received placebo; per-sample allocation not given. Vaccine and placebo recipients were sampled on day 63 after the first injection. Produced via immunoSEQ multiplex PCR; TCRdb's table is partial and in-frame only. This table holds around 300,000 clones, about 90% found once. The sequenced sample was peripheral blood, obtained in a trial of Ad26.COV2.S vaccine versus placebo. All receptors come from a person aged 18-60 years who received the Ad26.COV2.S COVID-19 vaccine or a placebo.

V is TRBV11-2 and J is TRBJ1-1; possibly TRBD1 for D (5 bases). Trimming cost V 4 bases and J 3 bases, with 21 bases left between them. The germline V gene encodes CDR1 SGHAT and CDR2 FQNNGV. CDR3 length: 17 residues. This CDR3 is CASSSLRGTTLYTEAFF. The CDR3 DNA follows: TGTGCCAGCAGCTCGTTGAGGGGCACAACTTTGTACACTGAAGCTTTCTTT.

This clone has just one count. V usage is TRBV5-1 and J usage is TRBJ2-7; TRBD1 matches at 7 bases. J lost 6 bases, V lost 1 base, and 10 bases had no gene match. In germline, CDR1 is SGHRS, CDR2 YFSETQ. This CDR3 has 15 residues. The CDR3 loop reads CASSLITGAHVEQYF. CDR3 DNA: TGCGCCAGCAGCTTGATAACAGGGGCGCACGTCGAGCAGTACTTC.

V usage is TRBV2 and J usage is TRBJ2-1, with unresolved D. CDR1 and CDR2 (germline): SNHLY, FYNNEI. The CDR3 has 12 amino acids. The V end lost 7 bases, the J end lost 4 bases, and 8 bases lay between the germline ends. The CDR3 nucleotides are TGTGCCAGCACGGCGGAATACAATGAGCAGTTCTTC. Translated, it gives CASTAEYNEQFF.

CDR3: CASRNGLAGKAMGTGELFF. CDR3 DNA: TGCGCCAGCAGAAACGGACTAGCGGGTAAAGCAATGGGCACCGGGGAGCTGTTTTTT. The rearrangement uses TRBV5-1 and TRBJ2-2; 11 bases agree with TRBD2. After removal of 5 bases from V and 4 bases from J, the junction contained 16 bases not matched to a gene. CDR1 and CDR2 from the germline V gene are SGHRS and YFSETQ. The CDR3 is made up of 19 amino acids. Together with reference TRBV5-1 and TRBJ2-2, the CDR3 gives the full variable domain: KAGVTQTPRYLIKTRGQQVTLSCSPISGHRSVSWYQQTPGQGLQFLFEYFSETQRNKGNFPGRFSGRQFSNSRSEMNVSTLELGDSALYLCASRNGLAGKAMGTGELFFGEGSRLTVL.

The sample holds one count of this clone. The chain employs TRBV7-2 and TRBJ2-5; D is perhaps TRBD2 (5 bases). The germline V gene has CDR1 SGHTA and CDR2 FQGNSA. With 5 bases removed from V and 5 bases from J, the gap between germline ends came to 15 bases. The CDR3 has 14 amino acids. This CDR3 reads CASSGSVRLETQYF. For the CDR3, the DNA is TGTGCCAGCAGCGGTAGCGTTCGTTTGGAGACCCAGTACTTC.

J is TRBJ2-5 and V is TRBV7-9; D possibly corresponds to TRBD2 (7 bases). The CDR3 is made up of 15 amino acids. Trimming cost V 7 bases and J 4 bases, with 19 bases left between them. Germline CDR1 SEHNR, CDR2 FQNEAQ (reference sequence). The CDR3 region is CASTPWGGAGETQYF. In DNA form, the CDR3 reads TGTGCCAGCACCCCTTGGGGGGGGGCTGGAGAGACCCAGTACTTC.